This section outlines one TCR beta chain sequence together with its context. TCRdb reanalyzed the 5' RACE reads, giving one entry per CDR3 protein sequence and no DNA. The sample has around 99,000 distinct CDR3 sequences. The data were taken from a study of monozygotic twins with inflammatory bowel disease. Germline V gene sequence: CDR1 DFQATT, CDR2 SNEGSKA (reference sequence). The CDR3 has 15 amino acids. This receptor was taken from a human donor with ulcerative colitis or Crohn's disease, or a healthy co-twin of an affected twin (not recorded which). The V and J genes are TRBV20-1 and TRBJ2-5. The sample was blood. CDR3 region: CSARDGSDDQETQYF.